The rows below give T cell receptor beta chains drawn from one sample of a study of T cells after yellow fever vaccination. TCRdb fed the 5' RACE reads into MiXCR, producing one record per CDR3 protein. The data show roughly 110,000 distinct CDR3 sequences, approximately 8.4% seen once. Source: CD8+ T cells sorted from PBMCs, taken 45 days after the yellow fever booster vaccination. These TCRs come from a man aged 25 to 40 who received the YFV17D yellow fever vaccine. Each CDR3 is given with its conserved first and last residue. The order of the fields is J gene, D gene, clone size, V gene, CDR3 DNA, CDR3 protein. D genes are given only for firm matches. Clone size is not always given. Where it is, it says once, few, many or a class for expanded clones.

>TRBJ2-1|NA|NA|TRBV6-1
TGTGCCAGCAGTGAATCGATTAGCTGGGCCCGAGTTGGCAATGAGCAGTTCTTC
CASSESISWARVGNEQFF
>TRBJ2-3|TRBD2|many|TRBV27
TGTGCCAGCTCCTTACTAGCGGTCGGAGGTCCAGATACGCAGTATTTT
CASSLLAVGGPDTQYF
>TRBJ2-1|TRBD2|many|TRBV6-4
TGTGCCAGCAGCCCGGGACTAGGGACCGATGAGCAGTTCTTC
CASSPGLGTDEQFF
>TRBJ1-5|NA|NA|TRBV6-4
TGTGCCAGCGGGCAAAAGAGCCCCGATACGTGGGGGGGCAATCAGCCCCAGCATTTT
CASGQKSPDTWGGNQPQHF
>TRBJ2-1|TRBD2|few|TRBV7-9
TGTGCCAGCAGCCACAGGACTAGCGGGAGTTCGGTTGAGCAGTTCTTC
CASSHRTSGSSVEQFF
>TRBJ2-1|NA|many|TRBV6-2/TRBV6-3
TGTGCCAGCAGTTACTTCGGGGGAAGCTCCTACAATGAGCAGTTCTTC
CASSYFGGSSYNEQFF
>TRBJ2-1|NA|many|TRBV6-2/TRBV6-3
TGTGCCAGCAGCTTCGGAGGGGAATACAATGAGCAGTTCTTC
CASSFGGEYNEQFF
>TRBJ2-3|NA|many|TRBV7-6
TGTGCCAGCAGCAAGACACCTAGGAGTCAAGATACGCAGTATTTT
CASSKTPRSQDTQYF
>TRBJ2-3|NA|few|TRBV4-3
TGCGCCAGCAGCCCCGATCGCAGGCCAGATACGCAGTATTTT
CASSPDRRPDTQYF
>TRBJ1-2|TRBD1|many|TRBV27
TGTGCCAGCAGCCGCGGACAGGGGAAAGGCTACACCTTC
CASSRGQGKGYTF
>TRBJ2-1|TRBD2|many|TRBV15
TGTGCCACCAGCACCTACCTGACTAGCGGCTACAATGAGCAGTTCTTC
CATSTYLTSGYNEQFF
>TRBJ2-1|TRBD2|NA|TRBV30
TGTGCCTGGGGGGGAGGGATCCACAATGAGCAGTTCTTC
CAWGGGIHNEQFF
>TRBJ2-7|TRBD2|NA|TRBV7-6
TGTGCCAGCAGTTTTACCAGCGGGAGGGCCGACGAGCAGTACTTC
CASSFTSGRADEQYF
>TRBJ1-6|NA|NA|TRBV20-1
TGCAGTGCTAGTTTTGGTGGTTTTGATAATTCACCCCTCCACTTT
CSASFGGFDNSPLHF
>TRBJ2-7|NA|NA|TRBV24-1
TGTGCCACCACACAAGGAAAAAGGACCACAGCTTTTTACTACGAGCAGTACTTC
CATTQGKRTTAFYYEQYF
>TRBJ2-1|TRBD2|NA|TRBV19
TGTGCCAGTAGTCCCCTAGCGGGAGTTGGCAATGAGCAGTTCTTC
CASSPLAGVGNEQFF
>TRBJ2-7|NA|NA|TRBV27
TGTGCCAGCAGTTCGACGCCGACAGGCGCCTACGAGCAGTACTTC
CASSSTPTGAYEQYF
>TRBJ2-7|TRBD2|few|TRBV24-1
TGTGCCACCAGTGATTTGACGGGGGGGCAGGGGACTATCTACGAGCAGTACTTC
CATSDLTGGQGTIYEQYF
>TRBJ2-2|NA|many|TRBV9
TGTGCCAGCAGTTTCCGAGGACCCGAGGACACCGGGGAGCTGTTTTTT
CASSFRGPEDTGELFF
>TRBJ1-5|TRBD1|few|TRBV7-8
TGTGCCAGCAGCTTAGCAGGGGGCAGGGGGCATTATAGCAATCAGCCCCAGCATTTT
CASSLAGGRGHYSNQPQHF
>TRBJ2-2|TRBD2|NA|TRBV7-9
TGTGCCGCGCAGAGGGAGGGGTACCCCGGGGAGCTGTTTTTT
CAAQREGYPGELFF
>TRBJ1-1|NA|few|TRBV7-8
TGTGCCAGCAGCTATAGGAGTGGTAACACTGAAGCTTTCTTT
CASSYRSGNTEAFF
>TRBJ1-2|NA|many|TRBV7-8
TGTGCCAGCGGGACCACAGGAGGCTACACCTTC
CASGTTGGYTF
>TRBJ2-7|NA|NA|TRBV11-2
TGTGCCAGCAGCTTAGGCCAGGGACTCTCTTCCTACGAGCAGTACTTC
CASSLGQGLSSYEQYF
>TRBJ2-3|TRBD2|many|TRBV24-1
TGTGCCACCAGTGATGTGCGGGAGGTGAGAGATACGCAGTATTTT
CATSDVREVRDTQYF
>TRBJ2-1|TRBD2|many|TRBV28
TGTGCCAGCAGCCGTAGCGGGAGGGTTAATGAGCAGTTCTTC
CASSRSGRVNEQFF
>TRBJ2-3|NA|many|TRBV7-9
TGTGCCAGCAGCTTGGGGCCGTTGGGAATCACAGATACGCAGTATTTT
CASSLGPLGITDTQYF
>TRBJ1-2|NA|few|TRBV12-3/TRBV12-4
TGTGCCAGCAGTTTTACCCTGGCAGCCCAGAACTATGGCTACACCTTC
CASSFTLAAQNYGYTF
>TRBJ1-1|TRBD1|NA|TRBV5-1
TGCGCCAGCAGCCCAGTGGGCAGGGGGCGATCATTTGAAGCTTTCTTT
CASSPVGRGRSFEAFF
>TRBJ2-4|NA|many|TRBV27
TGTGCCAGCAGTTTCCTGAGGCACCATGCCAAAAACATTCAGTACTTC
CASSFLRHHAKNIQYF
>TRBJ2-5|TRBD2|once|TRBV5-5
TGTGCCAGGGGCCCGGGGACTATCTACGAGACCCAGTACTTC
CARGPGTIYETQYF
>TRBJ1-2|NA|many|TRBV27
TGTGCCAGCAGTTTAAGGGCTCCAGTCTATGGCTACACCTTC
CASSLRAPVYGYTF